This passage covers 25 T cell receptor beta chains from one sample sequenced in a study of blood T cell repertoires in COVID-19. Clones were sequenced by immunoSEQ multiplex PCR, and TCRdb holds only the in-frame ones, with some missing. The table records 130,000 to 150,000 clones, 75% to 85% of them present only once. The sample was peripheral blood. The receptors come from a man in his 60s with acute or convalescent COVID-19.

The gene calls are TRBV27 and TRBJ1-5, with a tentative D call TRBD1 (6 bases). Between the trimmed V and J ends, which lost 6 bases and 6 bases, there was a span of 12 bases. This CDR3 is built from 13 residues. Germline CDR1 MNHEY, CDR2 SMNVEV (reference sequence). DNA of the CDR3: TGTGCCAGCAGCCTACAGGGCCGTCAGCCCCAGCATTTT. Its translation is CASSLQGRQPQHF.

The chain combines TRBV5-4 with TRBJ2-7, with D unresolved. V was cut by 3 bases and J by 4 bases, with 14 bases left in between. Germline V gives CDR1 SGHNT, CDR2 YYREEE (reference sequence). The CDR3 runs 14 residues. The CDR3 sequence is CASSSPSQNYEQYF. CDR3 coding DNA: TGTGCCAGCAGCTCGCCGTCGCAGAATTACGAGCAGTACTTC.

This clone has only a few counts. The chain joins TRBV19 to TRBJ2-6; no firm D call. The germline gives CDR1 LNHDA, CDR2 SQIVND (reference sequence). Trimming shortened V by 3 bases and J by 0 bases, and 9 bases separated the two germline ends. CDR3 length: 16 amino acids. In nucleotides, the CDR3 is TGTGCCAGTAGTATCAGACTCAGCTCTGGGGCCAACGTCCTGACTTTC. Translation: CASSIRLSSGANVLTF.

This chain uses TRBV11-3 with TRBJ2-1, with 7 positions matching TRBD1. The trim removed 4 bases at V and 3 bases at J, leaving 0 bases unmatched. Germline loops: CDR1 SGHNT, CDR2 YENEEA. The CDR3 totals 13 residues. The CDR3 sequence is CASSWDSYNEQFF. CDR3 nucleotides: TGTGCCAGCAGCTGGGACAGCTACAATGAGCAGTTCTTC.

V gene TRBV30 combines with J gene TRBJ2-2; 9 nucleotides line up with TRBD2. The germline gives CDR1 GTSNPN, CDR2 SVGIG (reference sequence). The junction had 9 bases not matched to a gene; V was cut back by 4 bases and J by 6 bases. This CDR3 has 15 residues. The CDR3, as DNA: TGTGCCTGGACTGGGGTAGCGGGAGTGGCCGGGGAGCTGTTTTTT. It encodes CAWTGVAGVAGELFF.

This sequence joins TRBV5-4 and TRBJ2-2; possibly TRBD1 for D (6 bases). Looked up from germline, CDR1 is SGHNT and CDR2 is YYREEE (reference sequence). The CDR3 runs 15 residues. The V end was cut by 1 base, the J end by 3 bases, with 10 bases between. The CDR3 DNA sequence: TGTGCCAGCAGCTTGAAGGACAGAGACACCGGGGAGCTGTTTTTT. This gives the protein CASSLKDRDTGELFF.

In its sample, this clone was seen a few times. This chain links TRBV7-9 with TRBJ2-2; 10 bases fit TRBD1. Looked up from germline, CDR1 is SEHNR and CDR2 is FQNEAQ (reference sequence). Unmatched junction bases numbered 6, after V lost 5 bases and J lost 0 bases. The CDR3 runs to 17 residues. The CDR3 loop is CASSHRDRGANTGELFF. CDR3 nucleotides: TGTGCCAGCAGCCACCGGGACAGGGGAGCGAACACCGGGGAGCTGTTTTTT.

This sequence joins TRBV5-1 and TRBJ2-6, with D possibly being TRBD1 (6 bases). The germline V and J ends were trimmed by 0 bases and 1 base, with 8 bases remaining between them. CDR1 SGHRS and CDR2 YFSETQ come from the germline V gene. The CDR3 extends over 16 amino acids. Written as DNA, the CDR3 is TGCGCCAGCAGCTTGGGTCAGGGGTCTGGGGCCAACGTCCTGACTTTC. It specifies CASSLGQGSGANVLTF.

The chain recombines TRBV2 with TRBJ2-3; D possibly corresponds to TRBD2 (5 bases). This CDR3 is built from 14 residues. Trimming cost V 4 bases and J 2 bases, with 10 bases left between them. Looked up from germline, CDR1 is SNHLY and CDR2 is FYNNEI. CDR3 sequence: CASSVLDSTDTQYF. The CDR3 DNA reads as TGTGCCAGCAGTGTTTTGGACTCCACAGATACGCAGTATTTT.

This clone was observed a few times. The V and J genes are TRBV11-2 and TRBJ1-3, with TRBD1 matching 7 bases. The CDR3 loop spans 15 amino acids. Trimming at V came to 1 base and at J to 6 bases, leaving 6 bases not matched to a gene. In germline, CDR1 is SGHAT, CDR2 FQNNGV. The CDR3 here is CASSLVARGENTIYF. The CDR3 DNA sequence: TGTGCCAGCAGCTTAGTCGCCAGGGGGGAAAACACCATATATTTT.

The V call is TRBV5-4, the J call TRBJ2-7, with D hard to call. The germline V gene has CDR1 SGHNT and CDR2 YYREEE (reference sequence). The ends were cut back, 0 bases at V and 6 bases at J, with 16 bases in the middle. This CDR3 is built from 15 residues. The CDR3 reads CASSLAWSGPGEQYF. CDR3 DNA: TGTGCCAGCAGCTTGGCATGGTCTGGCCCGGGCGAGCAGTACTTC.

The CDR3 region has the DNA TGCAGCGTTGTGGAGGGCGGCACTGAAGCTTTCTTT. Protein: CSVVEGGTEAFF. V and J are TRBV29-1 and TRBJ1-1; D ambiguous. This CDR3 has 12 residues. Trimming cost V 4 bases and J 4 bases, with 10 bases left between them. In germline, CDR1 is SQVTM, CDR2 ANQGSEA.

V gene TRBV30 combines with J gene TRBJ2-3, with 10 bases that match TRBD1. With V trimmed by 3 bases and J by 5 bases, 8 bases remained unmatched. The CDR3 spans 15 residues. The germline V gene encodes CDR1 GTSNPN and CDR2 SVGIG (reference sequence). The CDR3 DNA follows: TGTGCCTGGAGAAGAGACAGGGGGCGGGGAGATACGCAGTATTTT. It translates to CAWRRDRGRGDTQYF.

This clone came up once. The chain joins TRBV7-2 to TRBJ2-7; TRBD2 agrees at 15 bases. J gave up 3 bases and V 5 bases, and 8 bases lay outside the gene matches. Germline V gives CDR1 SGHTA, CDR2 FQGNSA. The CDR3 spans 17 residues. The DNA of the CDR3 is TGTGCCAGCAGCAAGGGACTAGCGGGAGGTTTCCGCTACGAGCAGTACTTC. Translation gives CASSKGLAGGFRYEQYF.

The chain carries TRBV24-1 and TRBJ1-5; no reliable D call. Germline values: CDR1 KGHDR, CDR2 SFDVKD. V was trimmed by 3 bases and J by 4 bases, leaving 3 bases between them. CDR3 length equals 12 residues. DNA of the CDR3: TGTGCCACCAGTGATGTAAATCAGCCCCAGCATTTT. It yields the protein CATSDVNQPQHF.

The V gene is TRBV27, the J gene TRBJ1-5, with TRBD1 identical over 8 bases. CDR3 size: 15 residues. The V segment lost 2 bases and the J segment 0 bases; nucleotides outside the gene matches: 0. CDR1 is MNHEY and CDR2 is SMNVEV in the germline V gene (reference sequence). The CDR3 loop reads CASSLQGASNQPQHF. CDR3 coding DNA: TGTGCCAGCAGTTTACAGGGGGCTAGCAATCAGCCCCAGCATTTT.

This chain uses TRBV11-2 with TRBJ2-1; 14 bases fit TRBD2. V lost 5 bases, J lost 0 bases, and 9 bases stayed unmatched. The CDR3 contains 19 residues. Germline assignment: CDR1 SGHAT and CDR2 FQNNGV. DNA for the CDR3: TGTGCCAGCAGCAAAGGACTAGCGGGAGGTCGTAACTCCTACAATGAGCAGTTCTTC. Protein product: CASSKGLAGGRNSYNEQFF.

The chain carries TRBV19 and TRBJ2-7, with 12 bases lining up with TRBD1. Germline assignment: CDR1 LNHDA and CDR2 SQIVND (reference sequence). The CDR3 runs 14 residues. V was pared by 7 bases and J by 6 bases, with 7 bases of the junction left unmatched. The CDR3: CASKKGQGAAEQYF. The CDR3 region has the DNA TGTGCCAGTAAAAAGGGACAGGGGGCGGCCGAGCAGTACTTC. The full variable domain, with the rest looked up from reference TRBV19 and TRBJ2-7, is DGGITQSPKYLFRKEGQNVTLSCEQNLNHDAMYWYRQDPGQGLRLIYYSQIVNDFQKGDIAEGYSVSREKKESFPLTVTSAQKNPTAFYLCASKKGQGAAEQYFGPGTRLTVT.

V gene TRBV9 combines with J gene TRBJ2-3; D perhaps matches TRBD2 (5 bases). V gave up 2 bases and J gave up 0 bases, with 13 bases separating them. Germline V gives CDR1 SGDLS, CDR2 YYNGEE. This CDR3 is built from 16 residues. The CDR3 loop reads CASSVGRLSSTDTQYF. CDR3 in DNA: TGTGCCAGCAGCGTGGGGAGACTTTCTAGCACAGATACGCAGTATTTT.

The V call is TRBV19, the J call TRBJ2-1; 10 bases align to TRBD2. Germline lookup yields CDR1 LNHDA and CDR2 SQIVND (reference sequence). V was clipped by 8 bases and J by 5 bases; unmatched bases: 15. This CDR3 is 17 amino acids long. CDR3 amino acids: CASSPRRLAGLNNEQFF. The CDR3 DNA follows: TGTGCCAGTTCCCCCAGACGACTAGCGGGCCTCAACAATGAGCAGTTCTTC.

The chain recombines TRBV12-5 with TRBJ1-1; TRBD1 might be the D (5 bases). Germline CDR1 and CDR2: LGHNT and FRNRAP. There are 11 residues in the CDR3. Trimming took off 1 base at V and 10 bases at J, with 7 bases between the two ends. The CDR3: CASGLGGTAFF. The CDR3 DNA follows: TGTGCTAGTGGTTTGGGGGGCACAGCTTTCTTT. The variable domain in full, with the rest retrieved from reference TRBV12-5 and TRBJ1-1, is DARVTQTPRHKVTEMGQEVTMRCQPILGHNTVFWYRQTMMQGLELLAYFRNRAPLDDSGMPKDRFSAEMPDATLATLKIQPSEPRDSAVYFCASGLGGTAFFGQGTRLTVV.

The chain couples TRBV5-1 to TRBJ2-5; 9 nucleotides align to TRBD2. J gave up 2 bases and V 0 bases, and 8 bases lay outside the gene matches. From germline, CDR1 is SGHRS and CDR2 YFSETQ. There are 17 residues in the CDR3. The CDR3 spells CASSLGAGGIPQETQYF. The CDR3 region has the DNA TGCGCCAGCAGCTTGGGGGCGGGAGGGATACCACAAGAGACCCAGTACTTC.

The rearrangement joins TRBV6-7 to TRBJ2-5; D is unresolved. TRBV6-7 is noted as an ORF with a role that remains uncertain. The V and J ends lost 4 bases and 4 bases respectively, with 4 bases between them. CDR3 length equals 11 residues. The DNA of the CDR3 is TGTGCCAGCAGTTCCCTAGAGACCCAGTACTTC. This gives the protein CASSSLETQYF.

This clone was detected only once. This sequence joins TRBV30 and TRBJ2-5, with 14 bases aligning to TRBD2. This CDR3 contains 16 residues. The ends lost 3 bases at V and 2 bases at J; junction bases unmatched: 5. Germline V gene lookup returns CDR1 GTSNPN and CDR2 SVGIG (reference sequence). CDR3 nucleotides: TGTGCCTGGAGCACCGGGACTAGCGGGAGTCAAGAGACCCAGTACTTC. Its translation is CAWSTGTSGSQETQYF.

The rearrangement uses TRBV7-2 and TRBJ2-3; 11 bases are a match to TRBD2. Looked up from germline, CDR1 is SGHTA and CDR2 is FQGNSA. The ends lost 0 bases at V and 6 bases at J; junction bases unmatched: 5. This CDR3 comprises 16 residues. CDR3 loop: CASSLALAGGFDTQYF. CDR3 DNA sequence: TGTGCCAGCAGCTTAGCTCTAGCGGGAGGTTTTGATACGCAGTATTTT.